Listed below are T cell receptor beta chains from one sample, sequenced in a study of beta chain features in type 1 diabetes. The assay was immunoSEQ multiplex PCR, and TCRdb's table has in-frame clones only and misses some. Here the sample spans a few hundred thousand clones, less than 35% being singletons. The sequenced sample consisted of central memory CD4+ T cells from blood. Receptors originate from a man between 25 and 39 years old in good health. The conserved cysteine and the conserved F or W are not part of the CDR3 here.

v_call,cdr3_aa
TRBV23-1,ASSQCRYGRRQEQY
TRBV5-1,ASSLSTKETQY
TRBV5-1,ASSLEAGSGQETQY
TRBV7-9,ASSSPRRESSYNEQF
TRBV5-4,ASSDFGTFEAF
TRBV5-5,ASSPPGQAFSYEQY
TRBV6-1,ASGTLSYEQY
TRBV29-1,SVEDRYNYGYT
TRBV4-3,ASSQEGSAGEQY
TRBV21-1,ASSKALGDRGDGTGELF
TRBV7-2,ASSRVGGHTDTQY
TRBV30,AWRQDNYGYT
TRBV18,ASSPGAGETQY
TRBV7-2,ASSPGQYYGYT
TRBV20-1,SAMRGEQF
TRBV18,ASSSGAGQETQY
TRBV29-1,SVEGLSGGRNEQF
TRBV30,AWSSQGSATQY
TRBV5-6,ASSYGQGREQY
TRBV7-8,ASSLALGGENIQY
TRBV9,ASSLRAGGEQY
TRBV30,AWRVAGGSEQF
TRBV5-6,ASSSWDADGT
TRBV29-1,SVAGTVKNTEAF
TRBV5-4,ASSRATGATDTQY
TRBV7-9,AHPLALTSGGPDTQY
TRBV7-2,ASSLGRSRSSNQPQH
TRBV19,ASSRGTMNNEQF
TRBV7-2,ASSSPRSTDTQY
TRBV6-5,ASSYSGTGRETQY
TRBV10-1,ASSESRTGRETQY
TRBV19,ASRGLTSGANVLT
TRBV18,ASSSPGTVLTGELF
TRBV30,AWGTGGHEQY
TRBV10-3,AISEVSEQY
TRBV5-4,ASSSGLAGQETQY
TRBV30,AWSNSGTTSTDTQY
TRBV29-1,SVEESSPGPLH
TRBV30,AWSPGTTVYEQY
TRBV14,ASSQGLVDEQF